A selection of T cell receptor beta chains follows, all from one sample in a study of blood T cells in healthy people across ages. Using its own MiXCR run on the 5' RACE reads, TCRdb lists one record per CDR3 protein. The data show over 450,000 distinct CDR3 sequences, about 25% seen once. The same data also went into a second study, on T cells of mothers and their children.

Source material: blood. Receptor source: a boy younger than 18 in good health. CDR3s include the opening cysteine and the closing phenylalanine or tryptophan. Each record gives: J gene, clone size, D gene, V gene, CDR3 DNA, CDR3 protein. The D gene is left open where the match is weak. Rows give clone size only sometimes, using once, few, many, or a class for an expanded clone.

TRBJ2-1	-	TRBD2	TRBV20-1	TGCAGTGCTAGAGCGGGACTAGCGGGGGGAATTGAGGTTGAGCAGTTCTTC	CSARAGLAGGIEVEQFF
TRBJ1-2	-	TRBD1	TRBV20-1	TGCAGTGCTAGCGGAAAACAGGGGGCCGGTGGCTACACCTTC	CSASGKQGAGGYTF
TRBJ1-5	few	-	TRBV4-3	TGCGCCAGCAGCCAAGAGCCCTCCGGGGGTCATCAGCCCCAGCATTTT	CASSQEPSGGHQPQHF
TRBJ2-4	-	TRBD1	TRBV29-1	TGCAGCGTCAACACTGACAGGGGGGGGAACATTCAGTACTTC	CSVNTDRGGNIQYF
TRBJ2-5	-	-	TRBV28	TGTGCCAGCAGTCTACAGGGCTGGGTAGGACAAGAGACCCAGTACTTC	CASSLQGWVGQETQYF
TRBJ1-2	-	-	TRBV9	TGTGCCAGCAGCGTAGGTGGATCTAACTATGGCTACACCTTC	CASSVGGSNYGYTF
TRBJ2-1	-	-	TRBV11-2	TGTGCCAGCAGCTTAGGCCCGGCGGACTCCTACAATGAGCAGTTCTTC	CASSLGPADSYNEQFF
TRBJ1-1	-	-	TRBV12-3/TRBV12-4	TGTGCCAGCAGTTTAGAGGGGCCTGAAGCTTTCTTT	CASSLEGPEAFF
TRBJ2-1	-	TRBD2	TRBV20-1	TGCAGTGCTAGGGAGGCGGGGGGAATAAATGAGCAGTTCTTC	CSAREAGGINEQFF
TRBJ2-7	-	-	TRBV28	TGTGCCAGCACTACTGAGGGCGGCTCCTACGAGCAGTACTTC	CASTTEGGSYEQYF
TRBJ2-5	few	TRBD2	TRBV2	TGTGCCAGCAGTGAGGGACTAGCGGGTTTTCAAGAGACCCAGTACTTC	CASSEGLAGFQETQYF
TRBJ2-5	-	TRBD1	TRBV29-1	TGCAGCGTTGAAGATTCGACAGGGCTTTTGGGGACCCAGTACTTC	CSVEDSTGLLGTQYF
TRBJ1-5	few	-	TRBV20-1	TGCAGTACTAGAGATCCGAAGGGGGTTAGCAATCAGCCCCAGCATTTT	CSTRDPKGVSNQPQHF
TRBJ1-4	-	TRBD1	TRBV6-5	TGTGCCAGCAGTTACTCCGGACAGGGGGGAACTAATGAAAAACTGTTTTTT	CASSYSGQGGTNEKLFF
TRBJ2-5	-	-	TRBV5-1	TGCGCCAGCAGCTTATCCCCCGGGGCTCAAGGGACCCAGTACTTC	CASSLSPGAQGTQYF
TRBJ2-1	-	-	TRBV12-3/TRBV12-4	TGTGCCAGCACCGCCGACCCCTACAATGAGCAGTTCTTC	CASTADPYNEQFF
TRBJ2-3	few	-	TRBV7-9	TGTGCCAGCAGTCTCGGGGACGGTGCGCAGTATTTT	CASSLGDGAQYF
TRBJ2-1	-	TRBD2	TRBV20-1	TGCAGTGCTAGAGATCCAGCGGGAGGGGGCAATGAGCAGTTCTTC	CSARDPAGGGNEQFF
TRBJ1-4	-	-	TRBV3-1	TGTGCCAGCAGCCAAGATCCAAGGGGACTCGCAACTAATGAAAAACTGTTTTTT	CASSQDPRGLATNEKLFF
TRBJ2-7	few	TRBD2	TRBV3-1	TGTGCCAGCAGCCAAGGGACTAGTATGTTCTACGAGCAGTACTTC	CASSQGTSMFYEQYF
TRBJ1-2	-	-	TRBV29-1	TGCAGCGTGGAACAGGAGTATGGCTACACCTTC	CSVEQEYGYTF
TRBJ2-3	-	-	TRBV28	TGTGCCAGCAGTTTACCCGAGGGGAGCACAGATACGCAGTATTTT	CASSLPEGSTDTQYF
TRBJ2-1	few	-	TRBV5-1	TGCGCCAGCAGCTTGGATGGTAGCGGACCGTACAATGAGCAGTTCTTC	CASSLDGSGPYNEQFF
TRBJ2-5	-	-	TRBV18	TGTGCCAGCTCACCGCGGGGACTGGGGGTGCGCCAAGAGACCCAGTACTTC	CASSPRGLGVRQETQYF
TRBJ2-3	-	TRBD2	TRBV7-2	TGTGCCAGCAGCTTACTCGGGTCGGGGGGGAGCACAGATACGCAGTATTTT	CASSLLGSGGSTDTQYF
TRBJ2-1	-	-	TRBV20-1	TGCAGTGCCCTAGGGGGGACTACGGAGCAGTTCTTC	CSALGGTTEQFF
TRBJ2-3	-	-	TRBV2	TGTGCCAGCAGGGTCGGAGGGTCGGTCACAGATACGCAGTATTTT	CASRVGGSVTDTQYF
TRBJ1-2	many	-	TRBV7-2	TGTGCCAGCAGCTTATTCCCGGGGGACTACTATGGCTACACCTTC	CASSLFPGDYYGYTF
TRBJ2-7	many	TRBD2	TRBV28	TGTGCCAGCAGTCTCAGGACTAGCGGGAGCTACGAGCAGTACTTC	CASSLRTSGSYEQYF
TRBJ1-4	-	-	TRBV3-1	TGTGCCAGCAGCCCTCCTCCGGGGGGGACTAATGAAAAACTGTTTTTT	CASSPPPGGTNEKLFF
TRBJ2-7	-	TRBD2	TRBV12-3/TRBV12-4	TGTGCCAGCAGGGAGGATGGACTAGCGGGAACCTACGAGCAGTACTTC	CASREDGLAGTYEQYF
TRBJ2-7	-	-	TRBV5-1	TGCGCCAGCCAGAGCTCCTACGAGCAGTACTTC	CASQSSYEQYF
TRBJ2-7	few	-	TRBV4-3	TGCGCCAGCAGCCAAGACCGGGTGACAGGCGAGCAGTACTTC	CASSQDRVTGEQYF
TRBJ1-1	few	-	TRBV20-1	TGCAGAGCGAACGGGGGATGGAGAGCTTTCTTT	CRANGGWRAFF
TRBJ1-2	-	-	TRBV20-1	TGCAGTGCTAGACCCGGGGGGCAGCTCTATGGCTACACCTTC	CSARPGGQLYGYTF
TRBJ2-7	-	-	TRBV9	TGTGCCAGCAGCTCCAATCCAGGGATTGGGGCGGACGAGCAGTACTTC	CASSSNPGIGADEQYF
TRBJ2-2	few	-	TRBV27	TGTGCCAGCAGTTTACTAGCCCCCGGGGAGCTGTTTTTT	CASSLLAPGELFF
TRBJ2-7	-	TRBD2	TRBV6-2/TRBV6-3	TGTGCCAGCAGTTACTCGACAGCGGGAGGGCCCCACGAGCAGTACTTC	CASSYSTAGGPHEQYF
TRBJ1-6	-	TRBD1	TRBV4-3	TGCGCCAGCAGACCCGGGACAGGGCTTAATTCACCCCTCCACTTT	CASRPGTGLNSPLHF
TRBJ2-1	-	TRBD1	TRBV20-1	TGCAGTGCTAGCAAACAGGGGGCTTCCCTCTACAATGAGCAGTTCTTC	CSASKQGASLYNEQFF
TRBJ2-6	-	-	TRBV9	TGTGCCAGCAGCGTAGTGGGCTCTGGGGCCAACGTCCTGACTTTC	CASSVVGSGANVLTF
TRBJ2-1	-	TRBD2	TRBV7-3	TGTGCCAGCGGCCCTCGGACTAGCAGTGAGCAGTTCTTC	CASGPRTSSEQFF
TRBJ1-2	-	-	TRBV7-2	TGTGCCAGCAGCTTAGGGACACAGGGAGGCTACACCTTC	CASSLGTQGGYTF
TRBJ2-1	-	-	TRBV7-2	TGTGCCAGCAGCTTCTGGGACAATAATGAGCAGTTCTTC	CASSFWDNNEQFF
TRBJ2-7	few	-	TRBV7-6	TGTGCCAGCAGCTTCGGGGGGCGCATTAACGAGCAGTACTTC	CASSFGGRINEQYF
TRBJ2-1	-	TRBD2	TRBV6-2/TRBV6-3	TGTGCCAGCAGTTACCCGTCTAGCGGGAGACTCAATGAGCAGTTCTTC	CASSYPSSGRLNEQFF
TRBJ2-7	few	-	TRBV4-3	TGCGCCAGCAGCCAAAGTGTTCCGGATATCTACGAGCAGTACTTC	CASSQSVPDIYEQYF
TRBJ1-1	few	TRBD1	TRBV29-1	TGCAGCGTCGAAGGCCCCGGGACAGGAAGGGCCATAGCTTTCTTT	CSVEGPGTGRAIAFF
TRBJ1-1	-	TRBD1	TRBV12-5	TGTGCTAGTGGTTTACCAGGGGGTGAGATTGAGAACACTGAAGCTTTCTTT	CASGLPGGEIENTEAFF
TRBJ1-2	few	TRBD1	TRBV19	TGTGCCAGTAGTCCGCCGGACAGGACCCTCCGGGGTGGCTACACCTTC	CASSPPDRTLRGGYTF
TRBJ1-1	few	-	TRBV5-1	TGCGCCAGCAGCTTGGTAATCGGGGGGGCGAACACTGAAGCTTTCTTT	CASSLVIGGANTEAFF
TRBJ2-5	-	-	TRBV11-2	TGTGCCAGCAGCTTATCTAACGTTGAGCGATGGGAGACCCAGTACTTC	CASSLSNVERWETQYF
TRBJ2-4	-	-	TRBV5-1	TGCGCCAGCAGCTTGGATCCAGGGGACAACATTCAGTACTTC	CASSLDPGDNIQYF
TRBJ2-5	-	-	TRBV9	TGTGCCAGCAGTCCTCCGGGCGGCTTTGAGGAGACCCAGTACTTC	CASSPPGGFEETQYF
TRBJ2-1	few	-	TRBV9	TGTGCCAGCAGCGTAGCTCTGCCGTCCTACAATGAGCAGTTCTTC	CASSVALPSYNEQFF